The 8 T cell receptor beta chains presented below share a single source sample, sequenced in a study of OX40 agonist ivuxolimab in advanced cancers. Sequenced by immunoSEQ multiplex PCR; TCRdb stores in-frame clones only, minus some. The profile shows 65,000 or so clones, roughly 90% of them singletons. Sample: CD4+ or CD8+ T cells sorted from blood, taken in a trial of the OX40 agonist ivuxolimab. The receptor source for this set is an adult with an advanced solid tumor such as melanoma, head and neck, liver or kidney cancer.

In DNA, the CDR3 is TGTGCCAGCAGCCGCATCCCTAGCGGGGGGACCGGGGAGCTGTTTTTT. This translates into CASSRIPSGGTGELFF. V gene TRBV7-2 combines with J gene TRBJ2-2, with TRBD2 matching 11 bases. Germline V gene lookup returns CDR1 SGHTA and CDR2 FQGNSA. V was clipped by 5 bases and J by 5 bases; unmatched bases: 7. The CDR3 is 16 amino acids.

This chain links TRBV25-1 with TRBJ1-5, with no clear D. Germline-derived CDR1 and CDR2 are MGHDK and SYGVNS. There are 12 residues in the CDR3. The V end was cut by 2 bases, the J end by 4 bases, with 3 bases between. The CDR3 nucleotides read TGTGCCAGCAGTGAAGGTAATCAGCCCCAGCATTTT. Amino acid sequence: CASSEGNQPQHF. Together with reference TRBV25-1 and TRBJ1-5, the CDR3 gives the full variable domain: EADIYQTPRYLVIGTGKKITLECSQTMGHDKMYWYQQDPGMELHLIHYSYGVNSTEKGDLSSESTVSRIRTEHFPLTLESARPSHTSQYLCASSEGNQPQHFGDGTRLSIL.

The rearrangement joins TRBV19 to TRBJ1-2; unclear D gene. CDR3 length: 12 residues. The V end lost 3 bases, the J end lost 4 bases, and 6 bases lay between the germline ends. Per germline, CDR1 LNHDA and CDR2 SQIVND (reference sequence). CDR3 protein: CASSMGTYGYTF. The CDR3 bases are TGTGCCAGTAGTATGGGCACCTATGGCTACACCTTC.

This clone was detected only once. This chain links TRBV14 with TRBJ1-2, with D perhaps matching TRBD1 (5 bases). The V end was cut by 4 bases, the J end by 6 bases, with 21 bases between. Germline loops: CDR1 SGHDN, CDR2 FVKESK. The CDR3 is 16 residues long. The CDR3 DNA reads as TGTGCCAGCAGCCCCCAGACAGCCGGAGGGTTCAATGGCTACACCTTC. Protein sequence: CASSPQTAGGFNGYTF.

The CDR3 protein is CAISEAGTGGTEAFF. The DNA of the CDR3 is TGTGCCATCAGTGAGGCCGGGACAGGGGGCACTGAAGCTTTCTTT. The chain joins TRBV10-3 to TRBJ1-1; 11 bases are a match to TRBD1. Germline loops: CDR1 ENHRY, CDR2 SYGVKD. CDR3 length: 15 residues. Germline trimming cut 2 bases from V and 4 bases from J; bases unmatched to any gene: 3.

The chain joins TRBV29-1 to TRBJ2-2; 9 bases align to TRBD1. CDR1 SQVTM and CDR2 ANQGSEA come from the germline V gene. J was trimmed by 5 bases and V by 4 bases; bases with no gene match: 2. CDR3 size: 13 residues. The DNA for the CDR3 is TGCAGCGTTGGACAGGGGGTGACCGGGGAGCTGTTTTTT. Protein: CSVGQGVTGELFF.

The rearrangement joins TRBV28 to TRBJ2-3; D is perhaps TRBD1 (7 bases). This CDR3 has 14 residues. V was cut by 7 bases and J by 0 bases, with 11 bases left in between. Germline values: CDR1 MDHEN, CDR2 SYDVKM. CDR3 DNA: TGTGCCAGCACCCCAGGGGGGAGCACAGATACGCAGTATTTT. Its translation: CASTPGGSTDTQYF.

The rearrangement joins TRBV4-3 to TRBJ2-7; no firm D call. The V gene lost 1 base and the J gene lost 5 bases, with 18 bases spanning the gap. There are 16 residues in the CDR3. Germline-derived CDR1 and CDR2 are LGHNA and YSLEER. CDR3 DNA: TGCGCCAGCAGCCAAGGGCCAGCGAAGGGATTGGACGAGCAGTACTTC. Translating it yields CASSQGPAKGLDEQYF.